The clone carrying this T cell receptor beta chain was observed a few times. CDR1 and CDR2 from the germline V gene are LGHNT and FRNRAP. J was trimmed by 5 bases and V by 5 bases; bases with no gene match: 6. The CDR3 length is 15 residues. In the study's own analysis: Reference gene primer amplification gave nucleated cell count estimates. Libraries were prepared by immunoSEQ multiplex PCR; TCRdb keeps only in-frame clonotypes and omits some of them. The V and J calls and clone size come from that table; D and trimming were worked out from the DNA. The data show 150,000 or so clones, about four fifths seen once. This entry is derived from a study of blood T cell repertoires in COVID-19. Background on the study: Donors in the United States, Italy and Spain gave samples during acute or convalescent COVID-19. T cells, B-cell-depleted T cells, or PBMCs supplied cDNA or gDNA.

Sequenced input: peripheral blood. The source of this sequence is a woman over 75 with acute or convalescent COVID-19. This rearrangement joins TRBV12-5 to TRBJ2-2, with TRBD1 matching 9 bases. As DNA, the CDR3 is TGTGCTAGTGGTACCTGGACAGGGGAAACCGGGGAGCTGTTTTTT. Translating it yields CASGTWTGETGELFF. Full variable domain (remainder filled in from reference TRBV12-5 and TRBJ2-2): DARVTQTPRHKVTEMGQEVTMRCQPILGHNTVFWYRQTMMQGLELLAYFRNRAPLDDSGMPKDRFSAEMPDATLATLKIQPSEPRDSAVYFCASGTWTGETGELFFGEGSRLTVL.